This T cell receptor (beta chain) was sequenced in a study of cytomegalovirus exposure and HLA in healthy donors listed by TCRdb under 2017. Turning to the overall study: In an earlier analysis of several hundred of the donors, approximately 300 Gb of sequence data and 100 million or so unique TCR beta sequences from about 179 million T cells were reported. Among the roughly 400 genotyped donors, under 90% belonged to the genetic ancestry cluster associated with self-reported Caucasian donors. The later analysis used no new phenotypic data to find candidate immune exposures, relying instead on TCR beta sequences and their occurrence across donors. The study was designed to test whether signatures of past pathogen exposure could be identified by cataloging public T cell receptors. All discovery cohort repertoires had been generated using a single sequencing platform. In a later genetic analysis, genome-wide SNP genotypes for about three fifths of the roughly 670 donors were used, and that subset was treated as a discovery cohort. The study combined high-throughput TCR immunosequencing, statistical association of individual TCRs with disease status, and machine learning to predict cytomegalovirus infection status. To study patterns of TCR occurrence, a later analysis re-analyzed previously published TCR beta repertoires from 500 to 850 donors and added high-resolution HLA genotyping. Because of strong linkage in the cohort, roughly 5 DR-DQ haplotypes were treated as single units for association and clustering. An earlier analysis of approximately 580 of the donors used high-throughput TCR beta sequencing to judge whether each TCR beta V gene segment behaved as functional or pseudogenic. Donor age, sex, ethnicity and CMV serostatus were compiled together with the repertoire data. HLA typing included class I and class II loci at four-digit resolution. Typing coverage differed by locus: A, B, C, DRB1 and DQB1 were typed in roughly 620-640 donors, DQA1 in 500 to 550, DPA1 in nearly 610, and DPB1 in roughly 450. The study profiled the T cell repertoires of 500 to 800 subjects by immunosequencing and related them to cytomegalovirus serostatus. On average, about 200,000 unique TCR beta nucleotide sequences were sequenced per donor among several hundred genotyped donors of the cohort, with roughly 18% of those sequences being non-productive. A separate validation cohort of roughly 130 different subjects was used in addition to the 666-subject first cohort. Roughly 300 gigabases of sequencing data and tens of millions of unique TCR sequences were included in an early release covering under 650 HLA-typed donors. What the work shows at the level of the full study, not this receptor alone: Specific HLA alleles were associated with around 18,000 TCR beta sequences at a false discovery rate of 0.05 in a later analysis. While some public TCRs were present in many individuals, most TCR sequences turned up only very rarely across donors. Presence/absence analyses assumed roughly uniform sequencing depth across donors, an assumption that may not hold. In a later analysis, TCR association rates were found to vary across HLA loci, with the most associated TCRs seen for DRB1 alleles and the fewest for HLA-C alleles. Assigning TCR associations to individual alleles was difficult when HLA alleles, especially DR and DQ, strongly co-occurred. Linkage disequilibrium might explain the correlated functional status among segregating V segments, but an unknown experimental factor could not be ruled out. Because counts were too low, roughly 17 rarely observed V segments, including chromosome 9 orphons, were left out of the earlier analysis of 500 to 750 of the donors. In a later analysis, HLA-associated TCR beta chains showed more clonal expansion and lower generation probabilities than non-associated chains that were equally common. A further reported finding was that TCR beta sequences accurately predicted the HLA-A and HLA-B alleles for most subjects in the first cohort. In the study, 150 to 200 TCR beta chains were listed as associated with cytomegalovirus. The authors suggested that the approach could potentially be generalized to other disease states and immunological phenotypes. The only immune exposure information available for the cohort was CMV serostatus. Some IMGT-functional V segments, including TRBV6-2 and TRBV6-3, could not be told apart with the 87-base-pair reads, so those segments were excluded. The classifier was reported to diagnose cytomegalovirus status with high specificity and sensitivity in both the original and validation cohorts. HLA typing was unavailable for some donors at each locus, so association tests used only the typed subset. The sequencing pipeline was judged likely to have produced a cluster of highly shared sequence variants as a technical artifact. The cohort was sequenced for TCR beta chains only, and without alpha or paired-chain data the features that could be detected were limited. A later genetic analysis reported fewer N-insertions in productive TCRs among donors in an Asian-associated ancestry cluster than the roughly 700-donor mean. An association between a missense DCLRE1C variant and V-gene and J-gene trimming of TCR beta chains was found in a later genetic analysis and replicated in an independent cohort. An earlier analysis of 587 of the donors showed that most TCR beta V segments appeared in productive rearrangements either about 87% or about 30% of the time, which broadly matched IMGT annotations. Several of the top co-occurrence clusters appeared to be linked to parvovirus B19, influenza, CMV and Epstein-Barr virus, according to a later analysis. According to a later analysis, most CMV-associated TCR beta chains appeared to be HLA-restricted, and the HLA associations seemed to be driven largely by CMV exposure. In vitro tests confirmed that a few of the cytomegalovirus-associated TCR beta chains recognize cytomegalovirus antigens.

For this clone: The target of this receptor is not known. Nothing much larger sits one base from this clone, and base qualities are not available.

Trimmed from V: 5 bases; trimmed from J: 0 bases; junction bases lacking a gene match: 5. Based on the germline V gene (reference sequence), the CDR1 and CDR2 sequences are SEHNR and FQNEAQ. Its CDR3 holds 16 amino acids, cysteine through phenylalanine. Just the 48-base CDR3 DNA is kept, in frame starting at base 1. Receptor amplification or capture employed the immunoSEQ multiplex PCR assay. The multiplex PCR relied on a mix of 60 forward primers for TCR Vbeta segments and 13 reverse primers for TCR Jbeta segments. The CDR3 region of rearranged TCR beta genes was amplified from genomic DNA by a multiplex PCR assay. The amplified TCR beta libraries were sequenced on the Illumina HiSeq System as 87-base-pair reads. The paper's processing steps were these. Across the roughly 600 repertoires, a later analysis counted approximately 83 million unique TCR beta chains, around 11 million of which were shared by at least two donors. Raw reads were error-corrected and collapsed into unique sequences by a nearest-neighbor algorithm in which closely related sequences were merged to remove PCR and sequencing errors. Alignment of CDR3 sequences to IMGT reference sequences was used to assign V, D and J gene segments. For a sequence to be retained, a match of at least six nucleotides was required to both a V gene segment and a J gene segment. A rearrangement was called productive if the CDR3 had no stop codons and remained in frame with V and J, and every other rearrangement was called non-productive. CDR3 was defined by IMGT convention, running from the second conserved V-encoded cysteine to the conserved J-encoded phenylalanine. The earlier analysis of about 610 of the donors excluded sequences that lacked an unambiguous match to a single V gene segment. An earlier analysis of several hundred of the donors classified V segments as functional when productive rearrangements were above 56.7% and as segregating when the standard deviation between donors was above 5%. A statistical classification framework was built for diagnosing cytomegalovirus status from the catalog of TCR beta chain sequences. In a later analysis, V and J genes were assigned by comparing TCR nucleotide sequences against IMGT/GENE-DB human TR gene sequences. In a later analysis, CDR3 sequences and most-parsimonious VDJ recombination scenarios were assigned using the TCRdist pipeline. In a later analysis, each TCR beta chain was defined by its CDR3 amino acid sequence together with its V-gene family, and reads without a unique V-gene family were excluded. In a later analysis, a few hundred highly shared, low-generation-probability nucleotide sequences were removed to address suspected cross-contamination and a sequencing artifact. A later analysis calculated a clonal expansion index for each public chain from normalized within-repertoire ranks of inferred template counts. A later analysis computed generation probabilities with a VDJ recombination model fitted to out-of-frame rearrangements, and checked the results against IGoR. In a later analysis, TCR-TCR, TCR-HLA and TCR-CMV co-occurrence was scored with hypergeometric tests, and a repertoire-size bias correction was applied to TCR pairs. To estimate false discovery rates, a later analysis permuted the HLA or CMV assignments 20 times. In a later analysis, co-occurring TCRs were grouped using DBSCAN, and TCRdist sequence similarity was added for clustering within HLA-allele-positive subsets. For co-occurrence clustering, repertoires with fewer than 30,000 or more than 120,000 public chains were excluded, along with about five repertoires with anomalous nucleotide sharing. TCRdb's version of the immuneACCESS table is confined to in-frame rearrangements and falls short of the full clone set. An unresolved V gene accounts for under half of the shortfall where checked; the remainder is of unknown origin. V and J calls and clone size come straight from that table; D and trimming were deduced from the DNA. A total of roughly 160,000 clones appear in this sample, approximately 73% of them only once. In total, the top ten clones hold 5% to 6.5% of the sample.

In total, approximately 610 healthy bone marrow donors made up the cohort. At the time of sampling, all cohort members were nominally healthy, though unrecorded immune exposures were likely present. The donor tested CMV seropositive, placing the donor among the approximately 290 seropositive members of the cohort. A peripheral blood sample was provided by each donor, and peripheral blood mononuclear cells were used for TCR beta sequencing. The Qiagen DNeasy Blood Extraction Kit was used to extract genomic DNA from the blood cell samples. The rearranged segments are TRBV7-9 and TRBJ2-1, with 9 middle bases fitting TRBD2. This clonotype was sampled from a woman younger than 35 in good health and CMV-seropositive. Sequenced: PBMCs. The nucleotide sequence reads TGTGCCAGCAGCCCCAGTAGCGGGGGCTCCTACAATGAGCAGTTCTTC. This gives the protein CASSPSSGGSYNEQFF.